The clone carrying this TCR beta chain showed up just a few times. This sample was included in a study of T-cell reconstitution after alpha-beta-depleted transplantation in children. The library targeted TCRbeta and was prepared with unique molecular identifiers. Using its own MiXCR run on the PCR reads, TCRdb lists one record per CDR3 protein. The table includes some 390,000 distinct CDR3 sequences, about 20% detected once. Material: PBMCs from the stem cell graft donor, obtained from the stem cell graft. This receptor was obtained from a human donor who donated a stem cell graft to a child with acute myeloid leukemia.

The CDR3 nucleotides read TGCAGTGCTATGCCAGGGGGCATGACTGGGGCCAACGTCCTGACTTTC. It translates to CSAMPGGMTGANVLTF. The V and J genes are TRBV20-1 and TRBJ2-6; 8 bases map to TRBD1. The CDR3 runs 16 residues. The germline V gene encodes CDR1 DFQATT and CDR2 SNEGSKA (reference sequence). V shed 4 bases, J shed 2 bases, and the junction held 7 bases outside the gene matches.